This note documents a single T cell receptor beta chain sequence. Its antigen remains undetermined. No clone much larger than this one lies a single base away; base qualities are absent. The sample is drawn from a study of cytomegalovirus exposure and HLA in healthy donors (TCRdb year 2017). Turning to the overall study: An earlier analysis of roughly 500 of the donors reported 276 Gb of sequence data and approximately 120 million unique TCR beta sequences obtained from 180 million or so T cells. To decide whether each TCR beta V gene segment behaved as functional or pseudogenic, an earlier analysis of approximately 600 of the donors relied on high-throughput TCR beta sequencing. To study patterns of TCR occurrence, a later analysis re-analyzed previously published TCR beta repertoires from 600 to 750 donors and added high-resolution HLA genotyping. An early release that covered some 630 HLA-typed donors contained approximately 300 gigabases of sequencing data and around 85 million unique TCR sequences. Across about 380 genotyped donors of the cohort, an average of about 240,000 unique TCR beta nucleotide sequences per donor were sequenced, and 15% to 20% of those sequences were non-productive. Among the 398 genotyped donors, approximately 77% belonged to the genetic ancestry cluster associated with self-reported Caucasian donors. Typing coverage varied by locus: roughly 629-640 donors for A, B, C, DRB1 and DQB1; approximately 520 for DQA1; more than 600 for DPA1; around 490 for DPB1. A later genetic analysis took genome-wide SNP genotypes for about 65% of the roughly 670 donors and used that subset as a discovery cohort. The study was designed to test whether signatures of past pathogen exposure could be identified by cataloging public T cell receptors. To predict cytomegalovirus infection status, the study combined high-throughput TCR immunosequencing, statistical association of individual TCRs with disease status, and machine learning. Roughly 5 DR-DQ haplotypes were treated as single units for association and clustering because of strong linkage in the cohort. Rather than drawing on any new phenotypic data, the later analysis identified candidate immune exposures from TCR beta sequences and the way those sequences occurred across donors. HLA typing included class I and class II loci at four-digit resolution. A separate validation cohort of more than 100 different subjects was used in addition to the roughly 670-subject first cohort. Alongside the repertoire data, information on donor age, sex, ethnicity and CMV serostatus was compiled. The T cell repertoires of 670 or so subjects were profiled by immunosequencing and related to cytomegalovirus serostatus. All discovery cohort repertoires had been generated on a single sequencing platform. Summary of the overall study and its limitations: Strong co-occurrence of HLA alleles, especially DR and DQ, made assigning TCR associations to individual alleles difficult. Compared with the roughly 720-donor mean, donors in an Asian-associated ancestry cluster had fewer N-insertions in productive TCRs, according to a later genetic analysis. Cytomegalovirus status was reported to be diagnosed by the classifier with high specificity and sensitivity in both the original and validation cohorts. At a false discovery rate of 0.05, a later analysis linked 16,951 TCR beta sequences to specific HLA alleles. In a later genetic analysis, a missense DCLRE1C variant was associated with V-gene and J-gene trimming of TCR beta chains, and the association was replicated in an independent cohort. Most CMV-associated TCR beta chains appeared to be HLA-restricted in a later analysis, and the HLA associations seemed to be driven largely by CMV exposure. The study gave a list of around 170 TCR beta chains associated with cytomegalovirus. According to a later analysis, TCR association rates differed among HLA loci, with DRB1 alleles showing the most associated TCRs and HLA-C alleles showing the fewest. In vitro tests confirmed that a few of the cytomegalovirus-associated TCR beta chains recognize cytomegalovirus antigens. According to the authors, the approach could potentially be generalized to other disease states and immunological phenotypes. Immune exposure information for the cohort was limited to CMV serostatus. Most TCR sequences were observed very rarely across donors, whereas some public TCRs were present in many individuals. HLA typing was unavailable for some donors at each locus, so association tests used only the typed subset. Sequencing depth was assumed to be roughly uniform across donors in the presence/absence analyses, though that assumption may not hold. A cluster of highly shared sequence variants was judged likely to represent a technical artifact of the sequencing pipeline. In a later analysis, HLA-associated TCR beta chains were found to be more clonally expanded and to have lower generation probabilities than equally common non-associated chains. Linkage disequilibrium might explain the correlated functional status among segregating V segments, but an unknown experimental factor could not be ruled out. In an earlier analysis of approximately 590 of the donors, most TCR beta V segments appeared in productive rearrangements about 87% or about 30% of the time, broadly matching IMGT annotations. According to a later analysis, parvovirus B19, influenza, CMV and Epstein-Barr virus appeared linked to several top co-occurrence clusters. A further reported finding was that TCR beta sequences accurately predicted the HLA-A and HLA-B alleles for most subjects in the first cohort. Because counts were too low, about 18 rarely observed V segments, including chromosome 9 orphons, were excluded from the earlier analysis of around 590 of the donors. The cohort was sequenced for TCR beta chains only, and without alpha or paired-chain data the features that could be detected were limited.

Libraries were made using the immunoSEQ multiplex PCR assay. For the multiplex PCR, a mixture combining 60 forward primers for TCR Vbeta segments and 13 reverse primers for TCR Jbeta segments was used. A multiplex PCR assay on genomic DNA amplified the CDR3 region of rearranged TCR beta genes. The amplified TCR beta libraries were sequenced on the Illumina HiSeq System as 87-base-pair reads. Regarding the original processing steps: A later analysis counted about 76 million unique TCR beta chains across the 690 or so repertoires, and about 10 million of these chains were shared by at least two donors. To remove PCR and sequencing errors, raw reads were error-corrected and collapsed into unique sequences using a nearest-neighbor algorithm that merged closely related sequences. Alignment of CDR3 sequences to IMGT reference sequences was used to assign V, D and J gene segments. For a sequence to be retained, a match of at least six nucleotides was required to both a V gene segment and a J gene segment. A rearrangement counted as productive if the CDR3 had no stop codons and remained in frame with V and J, and every other rearrangement counted as non-productive. Following IMGT convention, CDR3 was defined as the stretch from the second conserved V-encoded cysteine to the conserved J-encoded phenylalanine. The earlier analysis of approximately 500 of the donors excluded sequences that lacked an unambiguous match to a single V gene segment. An earlier analysis of under 750 of the donors called V segments functional above 56.7% productive rearrangements and segregating when the between-donor standard deviation exceeded 5%. A statistical classification framework was built to diagnose cytomegalovirus status from the catalog of TCR beta chain sequences. V and J gene assignment, in a later analysis, came from comparing TCR nucleotide sequences with IMGT/GENE-DB human TR gene sequences. Using the TCRdist pipeline, a later analysis assigned CDR3 sequences along with most-parsimonious VDJ recombination scenarios. In a later analysis, each TCR beta chain was defined by its CDR3 amino acid sequence together with its V-gene family, and reads without a unique V-gene family were excluded. As a way to deal with suspected cross-contamination and a sequencing artifact, a later analysis dropped roughly 620 nucleotide sequences that were highly shared and had low generation probability. A later analysis calculated a clonal expansion index for each public chain from normalized within-repertoire ranks of inferred template counts. In a later analysis, generation probabilities were computed with a VDJ recombination model fitted to out-of-frame rearrangements, and the resulting probabilities were checked against IGoR. In a later analysis, TCR-TCR, TCR-HLA and TCR-CMV co-occurrence was scored with hypergeometric tests, and a repertoire-size bias correction was applied to TCR pairs. To estimate false discovery rates, a later analysis permuted the HLA or CMV assignments 20 times. A later analysis grouped co-occurring TCRs with DBSCAN, adding TCRdist sequence similarity when clustering within HLA-allele-positive subsets. Repertoires with fewer than 30,000 or more than 120,000 public chains were left out of co-occurrence clustering, as were about 5 repertoires with anomalous nucleotide sharing. TCRdb carries this immuneACCESS record with in-frame sequences only. Its versions omit some clonotypes, under half of them owing to an unresolved V gene in the studies checked, with the rest unexplained. The V and J calls and clone size were taken over from that table, and D and trimming were inferred from the DNA. Here the sample has 100,000 to 150,000 clones; approximately 64% occur a single time. Approximately 2.5% of the sample comes from the top ten.

In total, more than 500 healthy bone marrow donors made up the cohort. All cohort members were sampled while nominally healthy, although unrecorded immune exposures were likely present. The donor was CMV seronegative and belonged to the group of approximately 320 seronegative cohort members. A peripheral blood sample was provided by each donor, and peripheral blood mononuclear cells were used for TCR beta sequencing. Genomic DNA extraction from the blood cell samples was performed with the Qiagen DNeasy Blood Extraction Kit. Material: PBMCs. This TCR derives from a woman in her thirties or forties in good health and CMV-seronegative.

The nucleotide sequence reads TGTGCCATCAGTGATGGAGCGAACACTGAAGCTTTCTTT. Its translation is CAISDGANTEAFF. The chain is assembled from TRBV10-3 and TRBJ1-1; the D gene identity is not certain. V is pared back by 3 bases and J by 1 base, with 6 bases lying between the germline termini. CDR1 and CDR2 were assigned from the germline V gene as ENHRY and SYGVKD. The cysteine opens and the phenylalanine closes a CDR3 of 13 amino acids. The entry retains the CDR3 DNA only, 39 bases that are in frame from base 1.